The T cell receptor (beta chain) described here comes from a study of T cells in Graves' hyperthyroidism and ophthalmopathy. Broader study findings: Stable hyperthyroidism and ophthalmopathy were separated using 13 V-J signatures.

For this clonotype: Its antigen is still unknown.

Per germline, CDR1 DFQATT and CDR2 SNEGSKA (reference sequence). V trimming: 8 bases; J trimming: 4 bases; junction bases outside the gene matches: 6. This CDR3 region has 13 residues. For ophthalmopathy patients, the Clinical Activity Score was at least 3 and the NOSPECS grade at least 4; duration was under 3 months. Amplification of TCR beta CDR3 regions was performed using RNA transcripts as template. In the first-round RT-PCR of the TCR CDR3, the HTBI primer set was used. TCRdb independently ran MiXCR on the multiplex PCR reads; one entry per CDR3 protein. The sample gives a few hundred thousand distinct CDR3 sequences, about 20% of which show up once; about half is in the top ten.

The V and J genes are TRBV20-1 and TRBJ2-3; 10 bases match TRBD2. The specimen sequenced was blood. This receptor was taken from a woman in her seventies with Graves' ophthalmopathy. The CDR3 protein is CSPQREGSDTQYF. As DNA, the CDR3 is TGCAGTCCCCAGCGGGAGGGATCAGATACGCAGTATTTT.